These T cell receptor beta chains were read from a single sample in a study of control samples from healthy donors and cancer patients. Repertoires were generated with immunoSEQ multiplex PCR, while TCRdb's copy carries only in-frame clones and drops some. Here the sample spans 150,000 to 200,000 clones, 80% to 95% being singletons. Sequencing used blood. The receptors stem from a man younger than 35 in good health. CDR3s include the opening cysteine and the closing phenylalanine or tryptophan. A D gene is named only where the DNA matches it firmly. Size is stated for part of the rows, as once, few or many counts, or as a class when the clone is expanded.

abundance	len	d_gene	v_gene	j_gene	CDR3aa	CDR3nt
-	13	-	TRBV30	TRBJ1-2	CAWSAQGGNGYTF	TGTGCCTGGAGCGCCCAGGGCGGGAATGGCTACACCTTC
-	15	TRBD1	TRBV25-1	TRBJ1-1	CASSGYTGGGTEAFF	TGTGCCAGCAGTGGATATACAGGGGGCGGCACTGAAGCTTTCTTT
-	13	-	TRBV6-5	TRBJ2-5	CASSWELKETQYF	TGTGCCAGCAGTTGGGAGTTGAAAGAGACCCAGTACTTC
-	15	TRBD2	TRBV6-2/TRBV6-3	TRBJ2-1	CASSLAGGRYNEQFF	TGTGCCAGCAGTTTAGCGGGGGGACGGTACAATGAGCAGTTCTTC
-	13	-	TRBV2	TRBJ2-2	CASSGARAGELFF	TGTGCCAGCAGCGGCGCTAGGGCCGGGGAGCTGTTTTTT
-	16	-	TRBV24-1	TRBJ1-5	CATSDRDSLINQPQHF	TGTGCCACCAGTGATCGGGACTCTTTGATTAATCAGCCCCAGCATTTT
once	15	-	TRBV5-1	TRBJ2-1	CASSSGGPNYNEQFF	TGCGCCAGCAGCTCAGGGGGGCCTAACTACAATGAGCAGTTCTTC
-	14	-	TRBV6-1	TRBJ1-3	CASSESQGGNTIYF	TGTGCCAGCAGTGAATCCCAGGGAGGAAACACCATATATTTT
-	14	TRBD1	TRBV18	TRBJ2-2	CASSPPPGGGELFF	TGTGCCAGCTCACCCCCTCCAGGGGGCGGGGAGCTGTTTTTT
-	15	-	TRBV2	TRBJ1-2	CASRPGVLDTYGYTF	TGTGCCAGCAGGCCGGGTGTATTGGACACCTATGGCTACACCTTC
-	15	-	TRBV5-1	TRBJ1-1	CASSFSADWDTEAFF	TGCGCCAGCAGCTTCAGTGCCGACTGGGACACTGAAGCTTTCTTT
-	16	TRBD1	TRBV7-3	TRBJ2-6	CASSPTGGPGANVLTF	TGTGCCAGCAGCCCAACAGGGGGGCCTGGGGCCAACGTCCTGACTTTC
-	16	TRBD1	TRBV7-6	TRBJ2-7	CASSLVAAGGRYEQYF	TGTGCCAGCAGCTTAGTAGCGGCAGGGGGCCGTTACGAGCAGTACTTC
-	12	-	TRBV28	TRBJ1-2	CASREGSYGYTF	TGTGCCAGCAGGGAGGGTTCCTATGGCTACACCTTC
-	15	-	TRBV7-6	TRBJ1-1	CASSLVTAGNTEAFF	TGTGCCAGCAGCTTAGTCACGGCGGGGAACACTGAAGCTTTCTTT
once	14	TRBD1	TRBV6-5	TRBJ2-7	CASSSGTGFYEQYF	TGTGCCAGCAGCTCCGGGACAGGGTTCTACGAGCAGTACTTC
-	17	-	TRBV27	TRBJ1-2	CASSSDSQGFLGYGYTF	TGTGCCAGCAGTTCTGACTCCCAGGGCTTTTTGGGCTATGGCTACACCTTC
-	15	TRBD1	TRBV7-2	TRBJ1-4	CASSSRQGLREKLFF	TGTGCCAGCAGCTCCCGACAGGGGCTGAGGGAAAAACTGTTTTTT
-	15	-	TRBV7-9	TRBJ2-7	CASSHAQGHIYEQYF	TGTGCCAGCAGCCACGCCCAGGGACACATCTACGAGCAGTACTTC
-	16	-	TRBV11-2	TRBJ1-3	CASSPLTGNSGNTIYF	TGTGCCAGCAGCCCACTCACAGGGAACTCTGGAAACACCATATATTTT
-	15	TRBD1	TRBV5-5	TRBJ1-1	CASSWNRGMNTEAFF	TGTGCCAGCAGTTGGAACAGGGGCATGAACACTGAAGCTTTCTTT
-	15	-	TRBV11-2	TRBJ2-2	CASSRAGGASGELFF	TGTGCCAGCAGCCGGGCCGGGGGAGCTTCCGGGGAGCTGTTTTTT
-	15	TRBD1	TRBV14	TRBJ2-7	CASSHLDRGSYEQYF	TGTGCCAGCAGCCATCTGGACAGGGGATCCTACGAGCAGTACTTC
-	16	-	TRBV21-1	TRBJ1-5	CASSKGRDSSNQPQHF	TGTGCCAGCAGCAAAGGGAGAGACAGTAGCAATCAGCCCCAGCATTTT
-	16	-	TRBV7-8	TRBJ1-3	CASSLVGTQAGNTIYF	TGTGCCAGCAGCTTAGTTGGGACTCAGGCTGGAAACACCATATATTTT
-	15	-	TRBV5-5	TRBJ1-1	CASSLYSGSDTEAFF	TGTGCCAGCAGCTTATATTCAGGGAGCGACACTGAAGCTTTCTTT
-	13	-	TRBV11-2	TRBJ1-1	CASSLTRDTEAFF	TGTGCCAGCAGCTTAACGAGGGACACTGAAGCTTTCTTT
-	15	TRBD1	TRBV2	TRBJ2-3	CASRLTGFGTDTQYF	TGTGCCAGCAGATTGACAGGGTTTGGCACAGATACGCAGTATTTT